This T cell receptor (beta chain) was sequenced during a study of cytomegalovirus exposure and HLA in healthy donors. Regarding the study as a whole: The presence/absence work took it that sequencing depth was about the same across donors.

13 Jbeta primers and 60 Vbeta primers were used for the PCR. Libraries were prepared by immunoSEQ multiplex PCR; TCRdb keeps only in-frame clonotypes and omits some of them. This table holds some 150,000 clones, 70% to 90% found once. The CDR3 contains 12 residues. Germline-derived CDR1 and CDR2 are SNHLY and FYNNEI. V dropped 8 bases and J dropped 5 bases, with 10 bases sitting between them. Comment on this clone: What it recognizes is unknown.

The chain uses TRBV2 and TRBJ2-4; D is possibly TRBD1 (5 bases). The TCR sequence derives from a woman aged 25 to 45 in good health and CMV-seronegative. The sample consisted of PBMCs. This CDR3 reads CASAGYQNIQYF. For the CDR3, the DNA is TGTGCCAGCGCAGGGTACCAAAACATTCAGTACTTC. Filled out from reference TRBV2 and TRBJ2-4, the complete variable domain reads EPEVTQTPSHQVTQMGQEVILRCVPISNHLYFYWYRQILGQKVEFLVSFYNNEISEKSEIFDDQFSVERPDGSNFTLKIRSTKLEDSAMYFCASAGYQNIQYFGAGTRLSVL.